This T cell receptor beta chain is from a study of shared T cell receptors in the human thymus. V shed 5 bases and J shed 7 bases, with 17 bases lying between them. Germline loops: CDR1 SQVTM, CDR2 ANQGSEA. There are 13 residues in the CDR3. Assay used: immunoSEQ multiplex PCR; TCRdb lists only in-frame clones, some missing. The profile shows approximately 400,000 clones, roughly 94% of them singletons. Sequenced: thymocytes. The gene calls are TRBV29-1 and TRBJ1-1; a possible D gene is TRBD1 (5 bases). This TCR was recovered from a human donor. The CDR3 loop reads CSVLSEGSGEAFF. The CDR3 nucleotides are TGCAGCGTTCTTTCAGAGGGGAGTGGTGAAGCTTTCTTT. Using reference TRBV29-1 and TRBJ1-1 for the parts outside the CDR3, the full variable domain is SAVISQKPSRDICQRGTSLTIQCQVDSQVTMMFWYRQQPGQSLTLIATANQGSEATYESGFVIDKFPISRPNLTFSTLTVSNMSPEDSSIYLCSVLSEGSGEAFFGQGTRLTVV.